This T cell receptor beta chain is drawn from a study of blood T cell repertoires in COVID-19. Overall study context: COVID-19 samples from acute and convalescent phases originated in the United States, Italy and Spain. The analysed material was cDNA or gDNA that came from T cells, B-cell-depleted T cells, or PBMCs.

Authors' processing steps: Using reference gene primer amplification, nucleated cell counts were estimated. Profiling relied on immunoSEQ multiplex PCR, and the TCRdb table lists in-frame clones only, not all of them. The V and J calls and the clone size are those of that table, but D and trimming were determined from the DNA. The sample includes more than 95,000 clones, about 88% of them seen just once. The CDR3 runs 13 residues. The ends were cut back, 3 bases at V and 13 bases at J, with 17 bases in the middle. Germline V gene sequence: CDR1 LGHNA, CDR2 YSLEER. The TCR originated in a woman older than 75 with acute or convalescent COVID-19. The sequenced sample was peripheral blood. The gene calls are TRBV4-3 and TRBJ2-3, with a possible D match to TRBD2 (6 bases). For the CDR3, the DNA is TGCGCCAGCAGCCAGGGCCGGGACTCCCGGGAGTATTTT. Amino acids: CASSQGRDSREYF.